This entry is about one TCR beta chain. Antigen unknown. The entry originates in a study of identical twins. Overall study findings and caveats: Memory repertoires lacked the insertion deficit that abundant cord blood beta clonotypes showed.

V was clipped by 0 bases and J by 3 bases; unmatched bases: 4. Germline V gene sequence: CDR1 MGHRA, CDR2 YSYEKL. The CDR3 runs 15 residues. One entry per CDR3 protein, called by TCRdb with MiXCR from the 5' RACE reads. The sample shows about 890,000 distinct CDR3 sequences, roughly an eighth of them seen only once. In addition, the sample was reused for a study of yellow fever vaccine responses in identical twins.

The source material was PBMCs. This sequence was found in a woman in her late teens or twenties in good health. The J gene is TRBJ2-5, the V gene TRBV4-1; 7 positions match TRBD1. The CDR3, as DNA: TGCGCCAGCAGCCAAGATTTGGGGACAGAAGAGACCCAGTACTTC. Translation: CASSQDLGTEETQYF.